The rows below give T cell receptor beta chains drawn from one sample of a study of T-cell reconstitution after alpha-beta-depleted transplantation in children. TCRdb used MiXCR to reprocess the PCR reads, holding one entry per CDR3 protein. The sample lists around 450,000 distinct CDR3 sequences, more than 9% seen once, with about 2.1% in the top ten. The source was PBMCs, collected before TCRalphabeta/CD19-depleted stem cell transplant. Receptors were obtained from a child aged 2-15 years with inherited bone marrow failure, due to receive a stem cell transplant. CDR3s include the opening cysteine and the closing phenylalanine or tryptophan. A D gene is named only where the DNA matches it firmly. Not every row has a clone size; where given, it reads once, few, many or a size class.

v_call: TRBV5-1
clone_size: few
j_call: TRBJ2-5
d_call: -
cdr3_nt: TGCGCCAGCAGCTTGTCGACCACGTACCAAGAGACCCAGTACTTC
cdr3_aa: CASSLSTTYQETQYF

v_call: TRBV20-1
clone_size: -
j_call: TRBJ2-3
d_call: TRBD2
cdr3_nt: TGCAGTGCTAGCGATAGACTAGCGGGATCTGATACGCAGTATTTT
cdr3_aa: CSASDRLAGSDTQYF

v_call: TRBV7-2
clone_size: -
j_call: TRBJ2-3
d_call: -
cdr3_nt: TGTGCCAGCAGCTCCACGACAGGATTAAGCACAGATACGCAGTATTTT
cdr3_aa: CASSSTTGLSTDTQYF

v_call: TRBV14
clone_size: few
j_call: TRBJ2-3
d_call: -
cdr3_nt: TGTGCCAGCAGCCCCCGACAGAGCACAGATACGCAGTATTTT
cdr3_aa: CASSPRQSTDTQYF

v_call: TRBV9
clone_size: many
j_call: TRBJ2-5
d_call: -
cdr3_nt: TGTGCCAGCAGCCTCGGGAACCGGGACCCGGAAGAGACCCAGTACTTC
cdr3_aa: CASSLGNRDPEETQYF

v_call: TRBV28
clone_size: many
j_call: TRBJ2-5
d_call: -
cdr3_nt: TGTGCCAGCCGGGGGGACAGCCAAGAGACCCAGTACTTC
cdr3_aa: CASRGDSQETQYF

v_call: TRBV2
clone_size: few
j_call: TRBJ2-2
d_call: TRBD2
cdr3_nt: TGTGCCAGCAGGCTTGGTTCCGGGACTAGCGGGAGGGGCACCGGGGAGCTGTTTTTT
cdr3_aa: CASRLGSGTSGRGTGELFF

v_call: TRBV6-1
clone_size: many
j_call: TRBJ2-3
d_call: -
cdr3_nt: TGTGCCAGCAGTACAGTCCCTCTGGGTACGCAGTATTTT
cdr3_aa: CASSTVPLGTQYF

v_call: TRBV6-2/TRBV6-3
clone_size: -
j_call: TRBJ2-3
d_call: -
cdr3_nt: TGTGCCAGCAGTTACTCGAGTCTCGTACCAGCAGATACGCAGTATTTT
cdr3_aa: CASSYSSLVPADTQYF

v_call: TRBV29-1
clone_size: many
j_call: TRBJ1-1
d_call: -
cdr3_nt: TGCAGCGTTGAGCCGGACAGTGAAGCTTTCTTT
cdr3_aa: CSVEPDSEAFF

v_call: TRBV7-9
clone_size: many
j_call: TRBJ2-5
d_call: -
cdr3_nt: TGTGCCAGCAGCCGCGGGACAGAAGAGACCCAGTACTTC
cdr3_aa: CASSRGTEETQYF

v_call: TRBV30
clone_size: few
j_call: TRBJ2-2
d_call: -
cdr3_nt: TGTGCCTGGGTTGGATGGGAGAGGGGCACCGGGGAGCTGTTTTTT
cdr3_aa: CAWVGWERGTGELFF

v_call: TRBV2
clone_size: many
j_call: TRBJ2-1
d_call: TRBD2
cdr3_nt: TGTGCCAGCCTCGGACTAGCGGGAGGCCTTGGGGTATACAATGAGCAGTTCTTC
cdr3_aa: CASLGLAGGLGVYNEQFF

v_call: TRBV7-2
clone_size: -
j_call: TRBJ1-2
d_call: -
cdr3_nt: TGTGCCAGCAGCTTTCGGGCAGTTTCATTTAACTATGGCTACACCTTC
cdr3_aa: CASSFRAVSFNYGYTF

v_call: TRBV12-3/TRBV12-4
clone_size: many
j_call: TRBJ2-3
d_call: TRBD1
cdr3_nt: TGTGCCAGCAGCAGCCGGGACAGGGGCCCAGATACGCAGTATTTT
cdr3_aa: CASSSRDRGPDTQYF

v_call: TRBV29-1
clone_size: many
j_call: TRBJ2-1
d_call: -
cdr3_nt: TGCAGCGTTGAACAGAGCTCCTACAATGAGCAGTTCTTC
cdr3_aa: CSVEQSSYNEQFF

v_call: TRBV20-1
clone_size: -
j_call: TRBJ2-7
d_call: -
cdr3_nt: TGCAGTGCTAGAGCCGAGGGGACCTACGTGCAGTACTTC
cdr3_aa: CSARAEGTYVQYF

v_call: TRBV12-3/TRBV12-4
clone_size: -
j_call: TRBJ1-2
d_call: -
cdr3_nt: TGTGCCAGCAGTTTAATGGGGGGCTATGGCTACACCTTC
cdr3_aa: CASSLMGGYGYTF

v_call: TRBV12-3/TRBV12-4
clone_size: many
j_call: TRBJ2-7
d_call: -
cdr3_nt: TGTGCCAGCAGTTTAGGGACCCCAGGGGAGTACTACGAGCAGTACTTC
cdr3_aa: CASSLGTPGEYYEQYF

v_call: TRBV6-5
clone_size: many
j_call: TRBJ1-1
d_call: -
cdr3_nt: TGTGCCAGCGAGACACTACTAGGAACTGAAGCTTTCTTT
cdr3_aa: CASETLLGTEAFF

v_call: TRBV4-3
clone_size: few
j_call: TRBJ1-2
d_call: TRBD1
cdr3_nt: TGCGCCAGCAGCCAAGATTTACGACAGGGCGGGTTCTATGGCTACACCTTC
cdr3_aa: CASSQDLRQGGFYGYTF

v_call: TRBV7-2
clone_size: few
j_call: TRBJ1-6
d_call: -
cdr3_nt: TGTGCCAGCAGCTTAGATACTTTTGGGCCCCTCCACTTT
cdr3_aa: CASSLDTFGPLHF

v_call: TRBV6-5
clone_size: many
j_call: TRBJ2-3
d_call: -
cdr3_nt: TGTGCCAGCAGTTACTCGGCAGTCACAGATACGCAGTATTTT
cdr3_aa: CASSYSAVTDTQYF

v_call: TRBV20-1
clone_size: many
j_call: TRBJ2-1
d_call: -
cdr3_nt: TGCAGCGCTTTTGGACTTGTCTACAATGAGCAGTTCTTC
cdr3_aa: CSAFGLVYNEQFF

v_call: TRBV18
clone_size: -
j_call: TRBJ2-3
d_call: TRBD2
cdr3_nt: TGTGCCAGCCATCACTATAGGGGACTAGCGGGAGTGACAGATACGCAGTATTTT
cdr3_aa: CASHHYRGLAGVTDTQYF

v_call: TRBV7-2
clone_size: many
j_call: TRBJ2-5
d_call: -
cdr3_nt: TGTGCCAGCAGCTTACACTTCGGGGCGCAAGAGACCCAGTACTTC
cdr3_aa: CASSLHFGAQETQYF

v_call: TRBV12-3/TRBV12-4
clone_size: many
j_call: TRBJ2-3
d_call: TRBD2
cdr3_nt: TGTGCCAGCAGTCGTCGAGCGGGAGGGTGGACAGATACGCAGTATTTT
cdr3_aa: CASSRRAGGWTDTQYF

v_call: TRBV15
clone_size: many
j_call: TRBJ2-6
d_call: -
cdr3_nt: TGTGCCACCAGCGGAGACAGGAACTCTGGGGCCAACGTCCTGACTTTC
cdr3_aa: CATSGDRNSGANVLTF

v_call: TRBV20-1
clone_size: many
j_call: TRBJ2-3
d_call: -
cdr3_nt: TGCAGTGCTTCCAGGGGCGGGAGCACAGATACGCAGTATTTT
cdr3_aa: CSASRGGSTDTQYF

v_call: TRBV20-1
clone_size: many
j_call: TRBJ2-7
d_call: TRBD1
cdr3_nt: TGCAGTGCCCCCCGACAGGGGGCTCGTTGGGAGCAGTACTTC
cdr3_aa: CSAPRQGARWEQYF

v_call: TRBV11-2
clone_size: many
j_call: TRBJ2-7
d_call: -
cdr3_nt: TGTGCCAGCAGCTTAAAAAGACAGCCTTACGAGCAGTACTTC
cdr3_aa: CASSLKRQPYEQYF

v_call: TRBV10-3
clone_size: many
j_call: TRBJ2-1
d_call: -
cdr3_nt: TGTGCCATCAGTGAGTCGATACAGCAGTACAATGAGCAGTTCTTC
cdr3_aa: CAISESIQQYNEQFF

v_call: TRBV7-9
clone_size: many
j_call: TRBJ2-1
d_call: TRBD2
cdr3_nt: TGTGCCAGCAGCTTCAAGGTAGCGGGAACCTACAATGAGCAGTTCTTC
cdr3_aa: CASSFKVAGTYNEQFF

v_call: TRBV5-4
clone_size: once
j_call: TRBJ2-7
d_call: -
cdr3_nt: TGTGCCATCGGCTTGGGGAGCCCCTACGAGCAGTACTTC
cdr3_aa: CAIGLGSPYEQYF

v_call: TRBV20-1
clone_size: many
j_call: TRBJ2-1
d_call: TRBD2
cdr3_nt: TGCAGTGCTAGAGTGGCGGGAGGAACCTACAATGAGCAGTTCTTC
cdr3_aa: CSARVAGGTYNEQFF

v_call: TRBV4-1
clone_size: many
j_call: TRBJ2-7
d_call: TRBD1
cdr3_nt: TGCGCCAGCAGCCAAGGGACCGGGACAGGGCTCTACGAGCAGTACTTC
cdr3_aa: CASSQGTGTGLYEQYF

v_call: TRBV12-3/TRBV12-4
clone_size: many
j_call: TRBJ1-1
d_call: -
cdr3_nt: TGTGCCAGCAGGATGACAGTGAACACTGAAGCTTTCTTT
cdr3_aa: CASRMTVNTEAFF

v_call: TRBV30
clone_size: -
j_call: TRBJ1-1
d_call: -
cdr3_nt: TGTGCCTGGAGTGAGTGGGGGGAAGCCTCTGAAGCCTTCTTT
cdr3_aa: CAWSEWGEASEAFF

v_call: TRBV7-6
clone_size: few
j_call: TRBJ2-5
d_call: TRBD2
cdr3_nt: TGTGCCAGCAGCACAACTAGCGGGAGTTTCGAGACCCAGTACTTC
cdr3_aa: CASSTTSGSFETQYF

v_call: TRBV14
clone_size: few
j_call: TRBJ2-1
d_call: TRBD2
cdr3_nt: TGTGCCAGCAGTCGTAGCGGGTCTAGCTCCTACAATGAGCAGTTCTTC
cdr3_aa: CASSRSGSSSYNEQFF

v_call: TRBV3-1
clone_size: -
j_call: TRBJ2-5
d_call: -
cdr3_nt: TGTGCCAGCAGCCAAGCTAGCGTGGCGGAGACCCAGTACTTC
cdr3_aa: CASSQASVAETQYF

v_call: TRBV6-5
clone_size: -
j_call: TRBJ2-7
d_call: -
cdr3_nt: TGTGCCAGCAGTTCCACCCTTGCGACAGTTACCTACGAGCAGTACTTC
cdr3_aa: CASSSTLATVTYEQYF

v_call: TRBV4-3
clone_size: few
j_call: TRBJ1-1
d_call: -
cdr3_nt: TGCGCCAGCAGCCAAGGTACAGGGCGAGGGAACACTGAAGCTTTCTTT
cdr3_aa: CASSQGTGRGNTEAFF

v_call: TRBV6-2/TRBV6-3
clone_size: -
j_call: TRBJ2-5
d_call: TRBD1
cdr3_nt: TGTGCCAGCAGGCGACAGGGAGAGACCCAGTACTTC
cdr3_aa: CASRRQGETQYF

v_call: TRBV10-3
clone_size: -
j_call: TRBJ2-6
d_call: -
cdr3_nt: TGTGCCACGGAACAGAGCTCTGGGGCCAACGTCCTGACTTTC
cdr3_aa: CATEQSSGANVLTF

v_call: TRBV4-1
clone_size: -
j_call: TRBJ2-7
d_call: TRBD2
cdr3_nt: TGCGCCAGCAGCCAAACTCTAGGCGGGAGGCAGTACTTC
cdr3_aa: CASSQTLGGRQYF